These 5 T cell receptor beta chains share one sample of origin, sequenced in a study of blood T cell repertoires in COVID-19. Assay used: immunoSEQ multiplex PCR; TCRdb lists only in-frame clones, some missing. The sample has about 110,000 clones; 71% are singletons. The material sequenced was peripheral blood. These receptors were taken from a human donor with acute or convalescent COVID-19. The donor label of this sample is uncertain.

The chain recombines TRBV5-1 with TRBJ1-4, with D possibly TRBD1 on 6 matching bases. With 4 bases removed from V and 6 bases from J, the gap between germline ends came to 16 bases. This CDR3 is built from 15 residues. Germline assignment: CDR1 SGHRS and CDR2 YFSETQ. The CDR3 coding sequence is TGCGCCAGCAGCCAGGAACAGGGTACTTATGAAAAACTGTTTTTT. Translated, it gives CASSQEQGTYEKLFF. The full variable domain, its missing parts supplied by reference TRBV5-1 and TRBJ1-4, is KAGVTQTPRYLIKTRGQQVTLSCSPISGHRSVSWYQQTPGQGLQFLFEYFSETQRNKGNFPGRFSGRQFSNSRSEMNVSTLELGDSALYLCASSQEQGTYEKLFFGSGTQLSVL.

This chain connects TRBV15 to TRBJ2-3, with 8 bases fitting TRBD2. V lost 3 bases, J lost 3 bases, and 14 bases stayed unmatched. The CDR3 contains 18 residues. Germline lookup yields CDR1 LNHNV and CDR2 YYDKDF (reference sequence). The CDR3 spells CATSRSNLGGGPTDTQYF. CDR3 DNA: TGTGCCACCAGCAGGAGCAATTTAGGCGGGGGGCCTACAGATACGCAGTATTTT. Full variable domain (remainder filled in from reference TRBV15 and TRBJ2-3): DAMVIQNPRYQVTQFGKPVTLSCSQTLNHNVMYWYQQKSSQAPKLLFHYYDKDFNNEADTPDNFQSRRPNTSFCFLDIRSPGLGDTAMYLCATSRSNLGGGPTDTQYFGPGTRLTVL.

The J gene is TRBJ2-1, the V gene TRBV4-1, with 11 bases aligning to TRBD2. V trimming: 2 bases; J trimming: 7 bases; junction bases outside the gene matches: 13. CDR3 size: 18 residues. CDR1 is MGHRA, CDR2 YSYEKL, per germline. The CDR3 DNA is TGCGCCAGCAGCCAAAGCCCCTTAGCGGGGGGGCCGTGGAATGAGCAGTTCTTC. Translated: CASSQSPLAGGPWNEQFF.

The V gene is TRBV5-1, the J gene TRBJ2-1, with TRBD2 identical over 12 bases. Germline lookup yields CDR1 SGHRS and CDR2 YFSETQ. The CDR3 is made up of 15 amino acids. J gave up 7 bases and V 3 bases, and 5 bases lay outside the gene matches. For the CDR3, the DNA is TGCGCCAGCAGCTCACCGACTAGCGGGGGTAATGAGCAGTTCTTC. Its translation: CASSSPTSGGNEQFF.

This clone was detected a few times. The chain has TRBV5-1 and TRBJ1-1; no definite D call. CDR3 length: 16 residues. The germline gives CDR1 SGHRS, CDR2 YFSETQ. With 3 bases removed from V and 4 bases from J, the gap between germline ends came to 19 bases. The CDR3 region is CASSSYLRLGSTEAFF. DNA of the CDR3: TGCGCCAGCAGCTCGTACCTAAGGTTGGGGAGCACTGAAGCTTTCTTT.